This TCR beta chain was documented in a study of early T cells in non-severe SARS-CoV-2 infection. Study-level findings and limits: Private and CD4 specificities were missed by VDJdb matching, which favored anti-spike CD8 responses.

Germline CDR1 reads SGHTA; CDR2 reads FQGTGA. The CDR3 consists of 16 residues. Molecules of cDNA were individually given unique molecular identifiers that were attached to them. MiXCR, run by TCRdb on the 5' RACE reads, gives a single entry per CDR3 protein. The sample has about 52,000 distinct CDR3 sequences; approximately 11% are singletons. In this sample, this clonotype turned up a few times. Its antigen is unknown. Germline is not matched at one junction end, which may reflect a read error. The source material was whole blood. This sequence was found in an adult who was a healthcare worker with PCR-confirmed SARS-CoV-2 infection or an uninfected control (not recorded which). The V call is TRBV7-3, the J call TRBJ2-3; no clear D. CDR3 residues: CAGSLTGSFGADTQYF. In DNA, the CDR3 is TGTGCCGGCAGCTTAACCGGTAGTTTTGGGGCAGATACGCAGTATTTT.